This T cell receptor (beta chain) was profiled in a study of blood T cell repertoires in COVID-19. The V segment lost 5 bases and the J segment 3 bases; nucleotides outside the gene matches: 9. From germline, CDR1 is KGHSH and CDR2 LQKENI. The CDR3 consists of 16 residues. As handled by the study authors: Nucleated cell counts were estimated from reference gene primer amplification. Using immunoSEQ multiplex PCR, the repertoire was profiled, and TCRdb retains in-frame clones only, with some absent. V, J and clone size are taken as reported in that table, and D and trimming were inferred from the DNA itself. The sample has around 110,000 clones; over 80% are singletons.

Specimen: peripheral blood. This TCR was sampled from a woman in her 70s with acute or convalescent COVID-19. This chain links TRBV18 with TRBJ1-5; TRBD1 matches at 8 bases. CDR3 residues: CASSSSLQGANQPQHF. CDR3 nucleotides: TGTGCCAGCTCATCAAGTCTTCAGGGGGCCAATCAGCCCCAGCATTTT.